The following is a T cell receptor beta chain sequence with its context. The J segment lost 3 bases and the V segment lost 5 bases, leaving 3 bases of the junction unmatched. The CDR3 runs to 14 residues. The germline gives CDR1 SGHTA, CDR2 FQGTGA. These data belong to a study of blood T cell repertoires in COVID-19. In the original processing: Nucleated cell counts were estimated from reference gene primer amplification. Clones were read by immunoSEQ multiplex PCR, and TCRdb kept only the in-frame ones, dropping some. The V and J calls and clone size come from that table; D and trimming were worked out from the DNA. Of 200,000 to 300,000 clones in the sample, approximately 86% were seen once.

The TCR comes from a man aged 35-49 years who had recovered from COVID-19. The chain links TRBV7-3 to TRBJ2-5, with 10 bases aligning to TRBD2. The sample comprised peripheral blood. The CDR3 loop reads CASSPSGRKETQYF. In DNA, the CDR3 is TGTGCCAGCAGCCCTAGCGGGAGAAAAGAGACCCAGTACTTC.